This T cell receptor beta chain was sequenced for a study of blood T cell repertoires in COVID-19. The table came from immunoSEQ multiplex PCR; TCRdb's copy has only in-frame clones and leaves some out. The top ten hold about 10% of the sample, which has 250,000 to 350,000 clones, around 84% seen once. Per the germline V gene, CDR1 is SGHRS and CDR2 is YFSETQ. V was pared by 4 bases and J by 1 base, with 11 bases between. The CDR3 has 14 amino acids. The sequence was obtained from a woman between 18 and 29 years old who had recovered from COVID-19. Sequenced sample: PBMCs or T cells enriched from blood (not recorded which). This chain connects TRBV5-1 to TRBJ1-2, with D perhaps TRBD1 (6 bases). In DNA, the CDR3 is TGCGCCAGCAGCATGGACAGCAATAACTATGGCTACACCTTC. The encoded protein is CASSMDSNNYGYTF.